The 8 T cell receptor beta chains below come from one sample, sequenced in a study of shared clonotypes between healthy human individuals. The table came from immunoSEQ multiplex PCR; TCRdb's copy has only in-frame clones and leaves some out. The data contain 950,000 to 1,300,000 clones, 65% to 80% of them singletons. The sample taken for sequencing was memory CD4+ T cells sorted from blood. The subset denotes: CD45RA-negative fraction. Receptors were obtained from a man younger than 35 in good health.

This clone was found a few times. The CDR3 is CASSGREGGQPQHF. The CDR3 DNA is TGTGCCAGCAGTGGTAGGGAGGGCGGCCAGCCCCAGCATTTT. This sequence joins TRBV2 and TRBJ1-5; no reliable D call. Germline V gene sequence: CDR1 SNHLY, CDR2 FYNNEI. The CDR3 spans 14 residues. Trimming stripped 4 bases from V and 7 bases from J, with 14 bases between.

This clone was counted once. The chain carries TRBV30 and TRBJ1-6, with 9 nucleotides matching TRBD1. Germline V lookup: CDR1 GTSNPN, CDR2 SVGIG (reference sequence). After removal of 8 bases from V and 7 bases from J, the junction contained 12 bases not matched to a gene. This CDR3 is built from 15 residues. In nucleotides, the CDR3 is TGTGCCGGCAACCGGGACAGGGCTCGGAATTCACCCCTCCACTTT. Translated, it gives CAGNRDRARNSPLHF.

This clone was detected once. This chain uses TRBV10-1 with TRBJ2-1, with 10 bases fitting TRBD2. V dropped 2 bases and J dropped 0; count of bases not matched to a gene: 7. The V gene's germline CDR1 is WNHNN and CDR2 SYGVQD (reference sequence). This CDR3 spans 18 amino acids. The CDR3 reads CASSERSSGRFSYNEQFF. The DNA for the CDR3 is TGCGCCAGCAGTGAGCGGAGTAGCGGGAGGTTCTCCTACAATGAGCAGTTCTTC.

This clone was found many times. This rearrangement joins TRBV10-1 to TRBJ2-3, with a tentative D call TRBD2 (6 bases). V was clipped by 3 bases and J by 2 bases, with 9 bases between them. This CDR3 has 14 amino acids. The germline gives CDR1 WNHNN, CDR2 SYGVQD (reference sequence). The CDR3 DNA reads TGCGCCAGCAGTGATGCGGGGCTCACAGATACGCAGTATTTT. Encoded protein: CASSDAGLTDTQYF.

The rearrangement uses TRBV6-5 and TRBJ1-2; 7 positions match TRBD1. The CDR3 is 12 amino acids. CDR1 is MNHEY, CDR2 SVGAGI, per germline. Losses at the gene ends were 8 bases for V and 5 bases for J; bases not matched to a gene: 5. The CDR3 sequence is CASQGDPYGYTF. CDR3 nucleotides: TGTGCCAGCCAGGGGGATCCATATGGCTACACCTTC.

This clone was recorded only once. The chain combines TRBV7-3 with TRBJ2-1; D unresolved. CDR3 length equals 15 residues. From germline, CDR1 is SGHTA and CDR2 FQGTGA. The V end lost 2 bases, the J end lost 5 bases, and 13 bases lay between the germline ends. The DNA for the CDR3 is TGTGCCAGCAGCTTAGCGGCAGGATCTCACAATGAGCAGTTCTTC. This codes for CASSLAAGSHNEQFF.

The rearrangement joins TRBV7-9 to TRBJ2-3; D might be TRBD2 (5 bases). Germline CDR1 is SEHNR and CDR2 is FQNEAQ (reference sequence). This CDR3 is 14 amino acids long. V dropped 5 bases and J dropped 3 bases, with 12 bases sitting between them. The CDR3: CASSPGLATDTQYF. DNA for the CDR3: TGTGCCAGCAGCCCCGGACTGGCAACAGATACGCAGTATTTT.

The chain links TRBV4-2 to TRBJ2-3; 11 nucleotides line up with TRBD2. The CDR3 has 15 amino acids. J lost 3 bases, V lost 2 bases, and 1 base had no gene match. Germline V CDR1 and CDR2: LGHNA, YNFKEQ. CDR3 sequence: CASSQPSGGTDTQYF. CDR3 nucleotides: TGTGCCAGCAGCCAACCTAGCGGGGGGACAGATACGCAGTATTTT.